These 12 T cell receptor beta chains were all obtained from the same sample, sequenced in a study of siplizumab effects on memory and regulatory T cells. Generated by immunoSEQ multiplex PCR, the TCRdb table keeps only in-frame clones and is missing some. The repertoire holds approximately 100,000 clones, with around 90% as singletons. Material: non-Treg CD4+ T cells sorted from blood. These receptors all come from a human donor in good health.

The V gene is TRBV4-3, the J gene TRBJ2-5; no reliable D call. The V and J ends lost 0 bases and 7 bases respectively, with 6 bases between them. This CDR3 is 12 amino acids long. Germline V gene sequence: CDR1 LGHNA, CDR2 YSLEER. In DNA, the CDR3 is TGCGCCAGCAGCCAAGATCTGGGGACCCAGTACTTC. Translated, it gives CASSQDLGTQYF.

The chain couples TRBV6-6 to TRBJ2-3, with D unclear. The germline gives CDR1 MNHNY, CDR2 SVGAGI (reference sequence). This CDR3 has 12 residues. With 4 bases removed from V and 2 bases from J, the gap between germline ends came to 4 bases. The CDR3 spells CASSSNTDTQYF. CDR3 nucleotides: TGTGCCAGCAGTTCCAACACAGATACGCAGTATTTT.

The CDR3 sequence: CASSPRGLAGGPVEQFF. In DNA, the CDR3 is TGTGCCAGCTCACCACGGGGGCTAGCGGGAGGGCCAGTTGAGCAGTTCTTC. The chain is built from TRBV18 and TRBJ2-1, with 12 bases identical to TRBD2. The V gene end was trimmed by 1 base and the J gene end by 9 bases; junction bases not matched to a gene: 10. Germline assignment: CDR1 KGHSH and CDR2 LQKENI. The CDR3 has 17 residues. The variable domain in full, with the rest retrieved from reference TRBV18 and TRBJ2-1, is NAGVMQNPRHLVRRRGQEARLRCSPMKGHSHVYWYRQLPEEGLKFMVYLQKENIIDESGMPKERFSAEFPKEGPSILRIQQVVRGDSAAYFCASSPRGLAGGPVEQFFGPGTRLTVL.

The V gene is TRBV7-2, the J gene TRBJ2-2; 11 bases are a match to TRBD2. V shed 7 bases and J 5 bases; nucleotides not matched to a gene: 12. The CDR3 extends over 17 amino acids. Germline CDR1 and CDR2: SGHTA and FQGNSA. The CDR3 DNA follows: TGTGCCAGCAACCTCCGGGTTAGCGGGAGGGGGACCGGGGAGCTGTTTTTT. Translation gives CASNLRVSGRGTGELFF.

The chain employs TRBV5-1 and TRBJ2-1; TRBD1 might be the D (6 bases). V lost 0 bases and J lost 7, with 11 bases in between. From germline, CDR1 is SGHRS and CDR2 YFSETQ. This CDR3 is 14 amino acids long. The CDR3 sequence: CASSLVQQGNEQFF. In DNA, the CDR3 is TGCGCCAGCAGCTTGGTTCAGCAGGGGAATGAGCAGTTCTTC.

This rearrangement joins TRBV6-5 to TRBJ2-7; either TRBD1 or TRBD2 may supply D (5 bases each). Trimming pared 0 bases from V and 5 bases from J, leaving 8 bases between. CDR3 length: 13 amino acids. Germline V gives CDR1 MNHEY, CDR2 SVGAGI. In DNA form, the CDR3 reads TGTGCCAGCAGTTACTCGAGGGGCGACGAGCAGTACTTC. This codes for CASSYSRGDEQYF.

The chain is built from TRBV6-5 and TRBJ2-1, with D perhaps TRBD1 or TRBD2 (5 bases each). CDR3 length: 14 residues. Germline CDR1 reads MNHEY; CDR2 reads SVGAGI. The V gene lost 5 bases and the J gene lost 8 bases, with 16 bases spanning the gap. The CDR3 bases are TGTGCCAGCAGTAAAGGCCCAGGGACCTATGAGCAGTTCTTC. It translates to CASSKGPGTYEQFF.

Comments on this clone: The limits of the CDR3 on the DNA are not certain, so only TCRdb's listed CDR3 is given. The chain couples TRBV12-2 to TRBJ1-5. TRBV12-2 is tagged as a pseudogene. The CDR3 contains 18 residues when both ends are counted. CDR3 residues: CASRLVFGGGANHQPQHF.

This chain joins TRBV19 and TRBJ2-7; 9 positions agree with TRBD1. V lost 9 bases and J lost 1; bases outside the gene matches: 10. The CDR3 has 15 residues. Looked up from germline, CDR1 is LNHDA and CDR2 is SQIVND (reference sequence). CDR3 nucleotides: TGTGCCAGCCGCGACAGGGGGAAGCCTTCCTACGAGCAGTACTTC. It translates to CASRDRGKPSYEQYF. Using reference TRBV19 and TRBJ2-7 for the parts outside the CDR3, the full variable domain is DGGITQSPKYLFRKEGQNVTLSCEQNLNHDAMYWYRQDPGQGLRLIYYSQIVNDFQKGDIAEGYSVSREKKESFPLTVTSAQKNPTAFYLCASRDRGKPSYEQYFGPGTRLTVT.

The rearrangement uses TRBV27 and TRBJ2-7, with 8 bases identical to TRBD2. Germline CDR1 is MNHEY and CDR2 is SMNVEV (reference sequence). This CDR3 comprises 16 residues. V gave up 3 bases and J gave up 2 bases; unmatched junction bases: 9. The CDR3 bases are TGTGCCAGCAGTTTCTTTACTAGCGGAGGGGCCTACGAGCAGTACTTC. Its protein is CASSFFTSGGAYEQYF.

This rearrangement joins TRBV7-8 to TRBJ1-5; D remains ambiguous. Trimming removed 1 base from V and 0 bases from J, with 7 bases in between. Germline V gene data show CDR1 as SGHVS and CDR2 as FQNEAQ. This CDR3 has 15 residues. CDR3 amino acids: CASSLVDGSNQPQHF. The CDR3 nucleotides are TGTGCCAGCAGCTTAGTGGACGGTAGCAATCAGCCCCAGCATTTT.

The chain is built from TRBV29-1 and TRBJ2-2, with 8 bases lining up with TRBD1. Germline V gene lookup returns CDR1 SQVTM and CDR2 ANQGSEA. CDR3 length: 14 residues. V trimming: 7 bases; J trimming: 3 bases; junction bases outside the gene matches: 7. The CDR3 coding sequence is TGCAGCGCGCGACAGGGGTGGGACACCGGGGAGCTGTTTTTT. Translating it yields CSARQGWDTGELFF.